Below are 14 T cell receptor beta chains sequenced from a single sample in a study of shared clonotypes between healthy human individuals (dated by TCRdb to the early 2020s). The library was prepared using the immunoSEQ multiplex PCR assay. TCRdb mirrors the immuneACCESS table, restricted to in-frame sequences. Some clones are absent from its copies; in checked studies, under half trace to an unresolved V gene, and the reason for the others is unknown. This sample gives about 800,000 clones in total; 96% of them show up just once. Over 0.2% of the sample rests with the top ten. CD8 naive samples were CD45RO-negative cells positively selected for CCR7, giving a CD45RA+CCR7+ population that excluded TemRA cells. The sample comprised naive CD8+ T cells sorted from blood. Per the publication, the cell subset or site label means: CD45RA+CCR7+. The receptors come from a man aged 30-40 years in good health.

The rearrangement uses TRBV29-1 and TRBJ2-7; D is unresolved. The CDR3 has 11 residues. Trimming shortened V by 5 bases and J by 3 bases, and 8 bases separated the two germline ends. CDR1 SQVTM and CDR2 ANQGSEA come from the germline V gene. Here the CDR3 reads CSVQSDYEQYF. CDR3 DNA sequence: TGCAGCGTTCAAAGTGACTACGAGCAGTACTTC.

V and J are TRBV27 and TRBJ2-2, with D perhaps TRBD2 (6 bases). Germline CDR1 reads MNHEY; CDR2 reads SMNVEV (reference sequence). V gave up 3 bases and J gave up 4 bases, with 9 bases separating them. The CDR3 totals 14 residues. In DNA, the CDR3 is TGTGCCAGCAGTTTGGGGGGATTCACCGGGGAGCTGTTTTTT. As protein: CASSLGGFTGELFF.

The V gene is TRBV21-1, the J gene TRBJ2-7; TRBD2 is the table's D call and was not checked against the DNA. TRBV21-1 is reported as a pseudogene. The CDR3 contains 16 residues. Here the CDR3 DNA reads TGTGCCAGCAGCAAAGTGGAGACTAGCGGGAGGTACGAGCAGTACTTC. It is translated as CASSKVETSGRYEQYF.

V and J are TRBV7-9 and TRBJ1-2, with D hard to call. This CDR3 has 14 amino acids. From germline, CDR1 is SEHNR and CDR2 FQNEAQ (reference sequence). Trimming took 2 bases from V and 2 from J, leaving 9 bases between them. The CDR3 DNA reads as TGTGCCAGCAGCTTACTGCGGGAGAACTATGGCTACACCTTC. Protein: CASSLLRENYGYTF.

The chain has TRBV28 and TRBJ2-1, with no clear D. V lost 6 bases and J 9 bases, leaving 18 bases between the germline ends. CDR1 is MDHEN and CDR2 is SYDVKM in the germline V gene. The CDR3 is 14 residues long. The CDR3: CASSFPEGFLEQFF. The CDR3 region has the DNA TGTGCCAGCAGCTTCCCGGAAGGTTTTCTTGAGCAGTTCTTC.

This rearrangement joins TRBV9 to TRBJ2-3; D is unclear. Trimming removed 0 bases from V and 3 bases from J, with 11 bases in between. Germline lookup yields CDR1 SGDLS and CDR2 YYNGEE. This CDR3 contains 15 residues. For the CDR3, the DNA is TGTGCCAGCAGCGTAGTGAACGAAATGACAGATACGCAGTATTTT. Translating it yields CASSVVNEMTDTQYF.

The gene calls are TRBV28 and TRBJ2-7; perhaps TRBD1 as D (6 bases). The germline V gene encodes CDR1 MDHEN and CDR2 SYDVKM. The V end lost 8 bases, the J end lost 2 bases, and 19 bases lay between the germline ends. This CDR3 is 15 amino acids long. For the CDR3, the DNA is TGTGCCAGCCGAGACGCAGGGGATGACACCTACGAGCAGTACTTC. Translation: CASRDAGDDTYEQYF.

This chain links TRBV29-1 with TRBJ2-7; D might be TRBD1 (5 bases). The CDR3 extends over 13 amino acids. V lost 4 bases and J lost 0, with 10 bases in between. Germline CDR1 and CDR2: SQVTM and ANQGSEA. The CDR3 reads CSVVQAHSYEQYF. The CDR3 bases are TGCAGCGTTGTACAGGCTCACTCCTACGAGCAGTACTTC.

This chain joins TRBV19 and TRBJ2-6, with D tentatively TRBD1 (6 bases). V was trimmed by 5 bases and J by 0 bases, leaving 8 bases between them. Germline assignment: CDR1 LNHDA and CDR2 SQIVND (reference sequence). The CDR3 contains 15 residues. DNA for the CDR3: TGTGCCAGTAGTCGGACAGCCTCTGGGGCCAACGTCCTGACTTTC. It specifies CASSRTASGANVLTF.

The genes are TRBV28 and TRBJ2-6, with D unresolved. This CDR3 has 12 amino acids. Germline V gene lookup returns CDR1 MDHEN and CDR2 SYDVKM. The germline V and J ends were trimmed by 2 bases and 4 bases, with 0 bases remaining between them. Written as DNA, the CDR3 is TGTGCCAGCAGTTTAGGGGCCAACGTCCTGACTTTC. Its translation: CASSLGANVLTF. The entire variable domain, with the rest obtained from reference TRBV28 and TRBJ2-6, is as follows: DVKVTQSSRYLVKRTGEKVFLECVQDMDHENMFWYRQDPGLGLRLIYFSYDVKMKEKGDIPEGYSVSREKKERFSLILESASTNQTSMYLCASSLGANVLTFGAGSRLTVL.

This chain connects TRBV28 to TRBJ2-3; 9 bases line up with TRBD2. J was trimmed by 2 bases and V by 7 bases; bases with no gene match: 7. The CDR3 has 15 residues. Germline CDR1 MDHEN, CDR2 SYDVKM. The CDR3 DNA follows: TGTGCCAGCAATGTAGCGGGAGATAACACAGATACGCAGTATTTT. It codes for CASNVAGDNTDTQYF. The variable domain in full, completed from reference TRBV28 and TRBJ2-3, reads DVKVTQSSRYLVKRTGEKVFLECVQDMDHENMFWYRQDPGLGLRLIYFSYDVKMKEKGDIPEGYSVSREKKERFSLILESASTNQTSMYLCASNVAGDNTDTQYFGPGTRLTVL.

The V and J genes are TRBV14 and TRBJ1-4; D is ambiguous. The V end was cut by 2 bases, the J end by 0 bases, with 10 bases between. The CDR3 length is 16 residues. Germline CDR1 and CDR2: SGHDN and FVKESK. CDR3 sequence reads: CASSQTLVATNEKLFF. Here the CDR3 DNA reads TGTGCCAGCAGCCAAACACTAGTCGCAACTAATGAAAAACTGTTTTTT. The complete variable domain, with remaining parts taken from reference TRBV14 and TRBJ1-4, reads EAGVTQFPSHSVIEKGQTVTLRCDPISGHDNLYWYRRVMGKEIKFLLHFVKESKQDESGMPNNRFLAERTGGTYSTLKVQPAELEDSGVYFCASSQTLVATNEKLFFGSGTQLSVL.

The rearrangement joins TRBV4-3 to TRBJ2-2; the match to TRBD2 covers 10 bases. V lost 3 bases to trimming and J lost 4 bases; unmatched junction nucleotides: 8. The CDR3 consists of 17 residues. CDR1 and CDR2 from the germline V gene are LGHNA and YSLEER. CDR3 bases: TGCGCCAGCAGCCAGACTAGCGGGCGAACGAGCACCGGGGAGCTGTTTTTT. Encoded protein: CASSQTSGRTSTGELFF.

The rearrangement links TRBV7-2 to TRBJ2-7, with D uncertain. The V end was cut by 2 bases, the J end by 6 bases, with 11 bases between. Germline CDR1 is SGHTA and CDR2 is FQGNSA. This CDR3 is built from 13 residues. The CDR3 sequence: CASSLSSTAEQYF. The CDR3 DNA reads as TGTGCCAGCAGCTTAAGTTCCACGGCCGAGCAGTACTTC.